This T cell receptor (beta chain) was profiled in a study of cytotoxic CD8 clonotypes in ibrutinib-treated CLL (dated by TCRdb to the early 2020s). At the level of the whole study: The cohort had about a dozen relapsed/refractory and roughly 15 treatment-naive patients; 17 to 18 were IGHV unmutated. Partial responses were observed in some 24 patients and complete responses in 2; after a median follow-up of 68 months, remission was maintained in 14 patients and progression was observed in roughly twelve. Samples at response were collected after a median of about 12 months of treatment, with a range of 6 to 36 months. Samples averaged approximately 260,000 productive templates and some 96,000 productive rearrangements. Of the 86 participants in the trial, roughly 26 had longitudinal samples available. Cryopreserved peripheral blood mononuclear cells were obtained before treatment, at response, and at either sustained remission or disease progression. Every sample from remission and from progressive disease was obtained while the patients were still on ibrutinib.

Explained via the paper, the time point label denotes: approximately eleven months on ibrutinib. For TCR beta library preparation, roughly 2 micrograms of genomic DNA were isolated from cryopreserved PBMCs. Longitudinal blood samples from CLL patients receiving ibrutinib monotherapy were subjected to high-throughput TCR beta sequencing. Patients were enrolled in a phase 2 open-label single-center ibrutinib monotherapy trial. Each clonotype received, on average, 10x coverage in deep resolution sequencing performed on a MiSeq, where the target depth lay between 1 in 1 million and 1 in 200,000 T cells. The immunoSEQ hsTCRB Kit was used to generate the TCR beta libraries. The authors' analysis ran thus. Data were analyzed with ImmunoSEQ Data Assistant and ImmunoSEQ Analyzer, with V, D and J genes assigned per IMGT definitions. Clonality, with values ranging from 0 to 1, was calculated as one minus the normalized Shannon entropy of productive rearrangement frequencies. Only overrepresented clonotypes making up at least 0.05% of the repertoire of each patient were included in the public clonotype analysis. Around 14 repertoires from age-matched healthy donors, obtained from immuneACCESS, served as clonality controls. Imported from immuneACCESS, the table was reduced by TCRdb to in-frame sequences with V and J called. These copies leave out some clones; in studies compared against another copy, an unresolved V gene accounts for under half, and the cause of the remainder is not known. D and trimming come from the DNA, and the V and J calls and clone size come from that table. The sample table shows 110,000 to 150,000 clones, and over 60% are seen once. Roughly 12% of the sample is in the top ten clones.

V gives up 1 base and J gives up 6 bases, and the segment between their germline ends measures 6 bases. The CDR3 runs 13 amino acids, cysteine and phenylalanine included. The entry retains the CDR3 DNA only, 39 bases that are in frame from base 1. From the germline V gene, CDR1 is KGHSY and CDR2 is FQNENV. Notes on this clone: This clone's antigen is unknown. No base quality information exists; no much larger clone differs at one position.

Overall results and qualifications from the work: Public clonotypes were found to be uncommon and were observed to contract or remain stable during treatment; the increase in clonality was shown to reflect expansion of private clonotypes at ibrutinib response. Baseline clonality was found to be higher than that of age-matched healthy donors and was strongly correlated with circulating CD8+ T-cell counts. At ibrutinib response clonality went up, during sustained remission it held steady, and at progression it dropped back toward baseline. Sampling times were not matched between patients in sustained remission and patients whose disease was progressing, and lymph node repertoires were not examined.

The starting material was PBMCs, obtained after 12 months of ibrutinib treatment. The rearranged segments are TRBV16 and TRBJ2-2, with the D gene too uncertain to name. The sequence was obtained from a human donor with chronic lymphocytic leukemia. In nucleotide form, the sequence is TGTGCCAGCAGCCAATTTGTGTCCGGGGAGCTGTTTTTT. Its protein product is CASSQFVSGELFF.